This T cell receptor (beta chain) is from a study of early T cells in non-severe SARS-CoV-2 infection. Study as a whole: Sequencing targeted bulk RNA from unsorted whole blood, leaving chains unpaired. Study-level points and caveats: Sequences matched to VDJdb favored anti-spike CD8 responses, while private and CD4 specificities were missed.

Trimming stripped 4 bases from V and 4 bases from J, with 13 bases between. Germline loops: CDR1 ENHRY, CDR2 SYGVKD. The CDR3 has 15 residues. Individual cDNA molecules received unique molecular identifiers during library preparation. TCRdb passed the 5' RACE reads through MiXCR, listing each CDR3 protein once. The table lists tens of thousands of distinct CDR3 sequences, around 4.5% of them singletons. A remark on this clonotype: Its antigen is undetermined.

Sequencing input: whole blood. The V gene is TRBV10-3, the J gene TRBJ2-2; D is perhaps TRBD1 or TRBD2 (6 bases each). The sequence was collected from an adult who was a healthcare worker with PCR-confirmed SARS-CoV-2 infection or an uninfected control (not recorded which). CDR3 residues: CAISGGGLATGELFF. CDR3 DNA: TGTGCCATCAGTGGAGGGGGGCTGGCCACCGGGGAGCTGTTTTTT.